The 26 T cell receptor beta chains below come from one sample, sequenced in a study of CD8 T cells in ankylosing spondylitis. TCRdb reanalysed the 5' RACE reads using MiXCR and keeps one entry per CDR3 protein. This table has around 31,000 distinct CDR3 sequences, 30% appearing once. The sequenced sample consisted of synovial fluid, either unsorted or a sorted T cell fraction (not recorded which). The receptors here all came from a male donor with ankylosing spondylitis.

This sequence joins TRBV21-1 and TRBJ1-2. TRBV21-1 is annotated as a pseudogene. This CDR3 spans 14 amino acids. This CDR3 is CASSSPTVSYGYTF. The DNA of the CDR3 is TGTGCCAGCAGCTCCCCTACCGTGAGCTATGGCTACACCTTC.

The chain links TRBV20-1 to TRBJ2-1, with D maybe TRBD2 (5 bases). The germline V gene encodes CDR1 DFQATT and CDR2 SNEGSKA (reference sequence). The CDR3 sequence is 15 residues long. Between the trimmed V and J ends, which lost 0 bases and 6 bases, there was a span of 15 bases. The CDR3 protein is CSAREERAAFNEQFF. DNA for the CDR3: TGCAGTGCTAGAGAGGAGAGGGCGGCTTTCAATGAGCAGTTCTTC.

This clonotype was counted ten times or more. The rearrangement uses TRBV9 and TRBJ2-7; D gene ambiguous. Trimming took off 0 bases at V and 3 bases at J, with 7 bases between the two ends. Germline V lookup: CDR1 SGDLS, CDR2 YYNGEE. The CDR3 runs 13 residues. The CDR3 loop is CASSVDGDYEQYF. The CDR3 DNA is TGTGCCAGCAGCGTAGATGGAGACTACGAGCAGTACTTC.

The chain links TRBV7-9 to TRBJ2-7; 8 nucleotides match TRBD2. In germline, CDR1 is SEHNR, CDR2 FQNEAQ (reference sequence). V lost 1 base to trimming and J lost 2 bases; unmatched junction nucleotides: 7. This CDR3 has 16 residues. CDR3 protein: CASSLEAGAHPYEQYF. CDR3 DNA sequence: TGTGCCAGCAGCTTAGAAGCGGGAGCCCATCCCTACGAGCAGTACTTC.

CDR3 DNA sequence: TGTGCCAGCAGTTACGGATCCGGGGAGCTGTTTTTT. This translates into CASSYGSGELFF. The rearrangement uses TRBV6-5 and TRBJ2-2; D is ambiguous. V was clipped by 2 bases and J by 6 bases, with 4 bases between them. CDR3 length equals 12 residues. Germline V lookup: CDR1 MNHEY, CDR2 SVGAGI.

The chain carries TRBV7-9 and TRBJ2-7, with TRBD2 identical over 9 bases. With 0 bases clipped from V and 6 bases from J, the junction kept 6 bases outside the gene matches. Germline CDR1 SEHNR, CDR2 FQNEAQ (reference sequence). The CDR3 has 15 residues. This CDR3 is CASSLASGSPSEQYV. The CDR3 DNA follows: TGTGCCAGCAGCTTAGCTAGCGGGAGCCCCAGCGAGCAGTACGTC.

The V gene is TRBV6-4, the J gene TRBJ2-1, with TRBD2 matching 8 bases. The CDR3 length is 15 residues. Trimming removed 4 bases from V and 7 bases from J; junction bases left unmatched: 9. Germline V gene sequence: CDR1 MRHNA, CDR2 SNTAGT. CDR3 in DNA: TGTGCCAGCAGTGCCGCAAGCGGGAGCGGAAATGAGCAGTTCTTC. Translating gives CASSAASGSGNEQFF.

The V call is TRBV6-4, the J call TRBJ2-3; TRBD2 agrees at 11 bases. The CDR3 runs 15 residues. CDR1 is MRHNA, CDR2 SNTAGT, per germline. V gave up 6 bases and J gave up 4 bases; unmatched junction bases: 6. The CDR3 spells CASSALAGGSDTQYF. The CDR3 DNA sequence: TGTGCCAGCAGCGCTCTAGCGGGAGGATCAGATACGCAGTATTTT.

The V call is TRBV20-1, the J call TRBJ2-7, with D possibly being TRBD1 or TRBD2 (5 bases each). V shed 5 bases and J shed 3 bases, with 14 bases lying between them. The CDR3 sequence is 13 residues long. Germline V gene sequence: CDR1 DFQATT, CDR2 SNEGSKA (reference sequence). CDR3 in amino acids: CSARRDVIYEQYF. CDR3 DNA: TGCAGTGCTCGACGGGACGTCATCTACGAGCAGTACTTC.

V is TRBV20-1 and J is TRBJ2-5; TRBD2 matches 11 bases. CDR3 length equals 14 residues. The V segment lost 5 bases and the J segment 3 bases; nucleotides outside the gene matches: 5. In germline, CDR1 is DFQATT, CDR2 SNEGSKA (reference sequence). The CDR3: CSAPQTSGKETQYF. The CDR3 DNA sequence: TGCAGTGCTCCCCAGACTAGCGGGAAAGAGACCCAGTACTTC.

V and J are TRBV27 and TRBJ1-1; tentative D call: TRBD1 (6 bases). CDR3 size: 15 residues. Germline-derived CDR1 and CDR2 are MNHEY and SMNVEV (reference sequence). Trimming left V 3 bases short and J 5 bases short, with 16 bases between. CDR3 protein: CASSFSQTGLTEAFF. The DNA of the CDR3 is TGTGCCAGCAGTTTTTCTCAAACAGGGTTGACTGAAGCTTTCTTT.

This clonotype was detected many times. The CDR3 spells CASSLVSSWETQYF. The CDR3 DNA reads TGTGCCAGCAGTTTAGTGTCTAGCTGGGAGACCCAGTACTTC. This rearrangement joins TRBV12-3 or TRBV12-4 to TRBJ2-5; perhaps TRBD2 as D (5 bases). The CDR3 totals 14 residues. V lost 1 base and J lost 5, with 11 bases in between.

V and J are TRBV10-2 and TRBJ2-1; D is tentatively TRBD1 or TRBD2 (5 bases each). In germline, CDR1 is WSHSY, CDR2 SAAADI. V lost 10 bases to trimming and J lost 9 bases, with 16 bases between them. CDR3 length: 12 amino acids. The DNA for the CDR3 is TGCGCCACGTTATGGGGGATGGGTGAGCAGTTCTTC. Encoded protein: CATLWGMGEQFF.

This clonotype came up many times. The CDR3 loop reads CSAREGSGSSYEQYF. Here the CDR3 DNA reads TGCAGTGCCAGGGAGGGGAGCGGGAGCTCCTACGAGCAGTACTTC. This chain links TRBV20-1 with TRBJ2-7, with 8 positions matching TRBD2. The V gene's germline CDR1 is DFQATT and CDR2 SNEGSKA (reference sequence). The CDR3 has 15 residues. V dropped 6 bases and J dropped 0; count of bases not matched to a gene: 10.

This rearrangement joins TRBV2 to TRBJ1-5, with D hard to call. Per germline, CDR1 SNHLY and CDR2 FYNNEI. V was clipped by 3 bases and J by 6 bases, with 15 bases between them. This CDR3 is 15 amino acids long. DNA for the CDR3: TGTGCCAGCAGTGAGTGGGAGGAGTCCAGTCAGCCCCAGCATTTT. This codes for CASSEWEESSQPQHF.

The table lists this clonotype with many counts. The V gene is TRBV20-1, the J gene TRBJ1-2; TRBD1 matches 8 bases. After removal of 0 bases from V and 10 bases from J, the junction contained 10 bases not matched to a gene. Germline V gene sequence: CDR1 DFQATT, CDR2 SNEGSKA (reference sequence). The CDR3 is 14 amino acids. CDR3 sequence (DNA): TGCAGTGCTAGAGATCCAGGGGGCTCCTCTTTCTACACCTTC. It specifies CSARDPGGSSFYTF.

V and J are TRBV9 and TRBJ2-1; TRBD2 matches 7 bases. Losses at the gene ends were 4 bases for V and 7 bases for J; bases not matched to a gene: 11. The CDR3 spans 15 residues. The germline CDR1 and CDR2 sequences are SGDLS and YYNGEE. The CDR3 here is CASSLLPGTTNEQFF. The CDR3, as DNA: TGTGCCAGCAGCCTCCTTCCCGGGACTACGAATGAGCAGTTCTTC.

The chain carries TRBV3-1 and TRBJ2-1, with 10 bases matching TRBD2. Germline CDR1 is LGHDT and CDR2 is YNNKEL (reference sequence). The V gene end was trimmed by 0 bases and the J gene end by 6 bases; junction bases not matched to a gene: 5. This CDR3 region has 16 residues. The CDR3 region is CASSQEGLAGANEQFF. CDR3 coding DNA: TGTGCCAGCAGCCAAGAAGGTCTAGCGGGAGCCAATGAGCAGTTCTTC.

The chain carries TRBV29-1 and TRBJ2-1; a weak D match, TRBD2 (5 bases). V was clipped by 1 base and J by 3 bases, with 13 bases between them. The CDR3 has 15 amino acids. The germline CDR1 and CDR2 sequences are SQVTM and ANQGSEA. The CDR3 DNA is TGCAGCGTTGAAGGACAAGCGGAGATCTACAATGAGCAGTTCTTC. This translates into CSVEGQAEIYNEQFF.

The gene calls are TRBV29-1 and TRBJ1-1; D not certain. Germline values: CDR1 SQVTM, CDR2 ANQGSEA. The V gene lost 5 bases and the J gene lost 1 base, with 17 bases spanning the gap. CDR3 length: 15 amino acids. This CDR3 reads CSVPSNEVWNTEAFF. CDR3 coding DNA: TGCAGCGTTCCCTCCAACGAGGTTTGGAACACTGAAGCTTTCTTT. Supplemented by reference TRBV29-1 and TRBJ1-1, the full variable domain reads SAVISQKPSRDICQRGTSLTIQCQVDSQVTMMFWYRQQPGQSLTLIATANQGSEATYESGFVIDKFPISRPNLTFSTLTVSNMSPEDSSIYLCSVPSNEVWNTEAFFGQGTRLTVV.

This clonotype has more than one count but fewer than ten. The J gene is TRBJ1-2, the V gene TRBV19; the match to TRBD1 covers 8 bases. The germline V gene encodes CDR1 LNHDA and CDR2 SQIVND (reference sequence). V lost 5 bases and J lost 4; bases outside the gene matches: 6. The CDR3 spans 14 residues. The chain's CDR3 is CASSWQGAGYGYTF. The CDR3 DNA is TGTGCCAGTAGTTGGCAGGGGGCTGGCTATGGCTACACCTTC.

This clonotype has at least ten counts. The V gene is TRBV20-1, the J gene TRBJ1-5; D gene ambiguous. Germline values: CDR1 DFQATT, CDR2 SNEGSKA (reference sequence). The CDR3 spans 14 residues. Trimming took 0 bases from V and 4 from J, leaving 10 bases between them. The CDR3 reads CSAREGQTNQPQHF. As DNA, the CDR3 is TGCAGTGCTAGAGAGGGCCAAACAAATCAGCCCCAGCATTTT.

This rearrangement joins TRBV18 to TRBJ2-5; possible D gene TRBD1, 5 bases. Trimming took 1 base from V and 3 from J, leaving 9 bases between them. The CDR3 sequence is 14 residues long. The germline CDR1 and CDR2 sequences are KGHSH and LQKENI. CDR3 in amino acids: CASSPHAREETQYF. In DNA, the CDR3 is TGTGCCAGCTCACCACATGCCAGGGAAGAGACCCAGTACTTC.

The sample holds many counts of this clonotype. This rearrangement joins TRBV30 to TRBJ1-1, with 8 nucleotides matching TRBD1. This CDR3 region has 15 residues. Germline V gene lookup returns CDR1 GTSNPN and CDR2 SVGIG (reference sequence). With 5 bases clipped from V and 0 bases from J, the junction kept 8 bases outside the gene matches. Here the CDR3 reads CAWLRTGTMNTEAFF. The DNA for the CDR3 is TGTGCCTGGTTACGGACAGGGACCATGAACACTGAAGCTTTCTTT.

The chain links TRBV28 to TRBJ2-4; 10 bases are shared with TRBD1. Per germline, CDR1 MDHEN and CDR2 SYDVKM. This CDR3 contains 14 residues. With 7 bases clipped from V and 8 bases from J, the junction kept 8 bases outside the gene matches. The CDR3 loop is CASIRTGGFDIQYF. CDR3 nucleotides: TGTGCCAGCATCAGGACAGGGGGATTTGACATTCAGTACTTC.

This clonotype came up many times. The chain couples TRBV3-1 to TRBJ2-1, with TRBD2 matching over 7 bases. J was trimmed by 4 bases and V by 1 base; bases with no gene match: 7. Per the germline V gene, CDR1 is LGHDT and CDR2 is YNNKEL (reference sequence). The CDR3 is made up of 16 amino acids. The CDR3: CASSQVRGVSYNEQFF. DNA of the CDR3: TGTGCCAGCAGCCAAGTACGGGGGGTTAGTTACAATGAGCAGTTCTTC.